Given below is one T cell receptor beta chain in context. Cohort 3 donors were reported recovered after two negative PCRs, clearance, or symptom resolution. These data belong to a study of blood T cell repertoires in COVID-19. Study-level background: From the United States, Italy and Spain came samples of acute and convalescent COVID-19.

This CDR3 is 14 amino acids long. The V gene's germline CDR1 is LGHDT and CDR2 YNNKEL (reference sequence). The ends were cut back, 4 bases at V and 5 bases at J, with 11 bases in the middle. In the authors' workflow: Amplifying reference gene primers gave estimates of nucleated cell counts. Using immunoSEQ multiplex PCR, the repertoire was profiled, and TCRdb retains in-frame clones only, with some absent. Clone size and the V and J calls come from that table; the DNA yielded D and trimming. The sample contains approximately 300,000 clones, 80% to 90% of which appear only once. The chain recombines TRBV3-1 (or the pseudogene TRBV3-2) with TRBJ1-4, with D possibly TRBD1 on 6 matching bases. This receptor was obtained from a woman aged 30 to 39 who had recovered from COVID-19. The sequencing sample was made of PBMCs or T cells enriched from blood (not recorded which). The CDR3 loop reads CASSLYQGNEKLFF. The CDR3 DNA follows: TGTGCCAGCAGCCTTTACCAGGGGAATGAAAAACTGTTTTTT.